Listed below are T cell receptor beta chains from one sample, sequenced in a study of blood T cell repertoires in COVID-19. Method: immunoSEQ multiplex PCR; TCRdb's copy keeps in-frame clones and lacks some. The repertoire includes some 150,000 clones, 84% of them detected once, and more than 2% sits in the top ten. The sequenced material came from peripheral blood. Receptors were obtained from a man aged 65 to 85 with acute or convalescent COVID-19. CDR3s include the opening cysteine and the closing phenylalanine or tryptophan. The D gene is left open where the match is weak. Only some rows state a clone size, as once, few, many or a class for expanded clones.

v_gene	abundance	d_gene	j_gene	CDR3nt	CDR3aa
TRBV28	NA	NA	TRBJ1-2	TGTGCGGCAGGGCTATCGGGCTACACCTTC	CAAGLSGYTF
TRBV24-1	NA	TRBD1	TRBJ1-2	TGTGCCACCAGTGATTCAGGACAGGGATATGGCTACACCTTC	CATSDSGQGYGYTF
TRBV28	few	NA	TRBJ1-6	TGTGCCAGCAGTTTAAGTGCCGAGAGCTCCTATAATTCACCCCTCCACTTT	CASSLSAESSYNSPLHF
TRBV19	NA	NA	TRBJ2-6	TGTGCCAGTAGTATGATGGCAATAAGCTCTGGGGCCAACGTCCTGACTTTC	CASSMMAISSGANVLTF
TRBV7-7	NA	TRBD2	TRBJ2-2	TGTGCTAGCAGCCCGGGACTAGCGGGGGTTACCGGGGAGCTGTTTTTT	CASSPGLAGVTGELFF
TRBV7-3	NA	NA	TRBJ1-5	TGTGCCACACGGGTGCAGCCCCAGCATTTT	CATRVQPQHF
TRBV14	NA	TRBD1	TRBJ1-6	TGTGCCAGCAGGGTGGACAGGGGCGGATCACCCCTCCACTTT	CASRVDRGGSPLHF
TRBV6-5	NA	NA	TRBJ2-4	TGTGCCAGCAGACAACAGGGAGGGGGAAACATTCAGTACTTC	CASRQQGGGNIQYF
TRBV5-1	NA	NA	TRBJ2-5	TGCGCCAGCAGCCCCGCCGCCACTACCCAAGAGACCCAGTACTTC	CASSPAATTQETQYF
TRBV7-9	NA	TRBD2	TRBJ2-1	TGTGCCAGCAGCTTACCATTCCGTCTAGCGGGAGTAAGAAATGAGCAGTTCTTC	CASSLPFRLAGVRNEQFF
TRBV9	NA	TRBD1	TRBJ2-7	TGTGCCAGCAGCGTAGGGGACAGGGGCCACGAGCAGTACTTC	CASSVGDRGHEQYF
TRBV19	NA	NA	TRBJ1-5	TGTGCCAGTGGATCGATGGGCAGCAATCAGCCCCAGCATTTT	CASGSMGSNQPQHF